The present TCR beta chain was sequenced within a study of long-term antiretroviral therapy in people with HIV. Looking at the study overall: In the earliest collections, sampling predates the 2015 immediate-ART recommendation by about a decade. General study findings and limits: Therapy changes, viral resistance and ART adherence were not documented in the available data.

The assay, immunoSEQ v3.0, was run at survey level. The table came from immunoSEQ multiplex PCR; TCRdb's copy has only in-frame clones and leaves some out. The sample carries tens of thousands of clones, roughly 90% recorded once. Germline values: CDR1 MDHEN, CDR2 SYDVKM. The CDR3 runs 14 residues. The ends were cut back, 5 bases at V and 2 bases at J, with 10 bases in the middle. Each HIV participant was treated in the United States. Comment on this clone: Its antigen remains unknown.

The chain couples TRBV28 to TRBJ2-1, with D possibly matching TRBD1 (6 bases). Sequenced here: unsorted PBMCs, sampled 0.6 years after starting antiretroviral therapy. The sequence derives from a man between 60 and 75 years old with HIV. CDR3 DNA sequence: TGTGCCAGCAGTCTCCGGGACACCTACAATGAGCAGTTCTTC. Translating it yields CASSLRDTYNEQFF.